The 30 T cell receptor beta chains below were found in one sample sequenced in a study of blood T cells in healthy people across ages. The second PCR ran about 7 to 12 cycles with a sample-barcoded 5' primer and J-beta primers. TCRdb used MiXCR to reprocess the 5' RACE reads, holding one entry per CDR3 protein. Of 1.5 million to 2 million distinct CDR3 sequences listed, almost 35% are singletons. Sequencing was carried out using blood. These receptors all stem from a woman in her 30s in good health.

The chain recombines TRBV6-1 with TRBJ2-5, with 8 bases identical to TRBD1. V trimming: 7 bases; J trimming: 5 bases; junction bases outside the gene matches: 9. In germline, CDR1 is MNHNS, CDR2 SASEGT. The CDR3 contains 14 residues. The CDR3 sequence is CASTQRRDRETQYF. The CDR3 coding sequence is TGTGCCAGCACTCAAAGGAGGGACAGGGAGACCCAGTACTTC.

The chain couples TRBV9 to TRBJ2-1; 8 bases line up with TRBD2. Losses at the gene ends were 5 bases for V and 7 bases for J; bases not matched to a gene: 8. The germline CDR1 and CDR2 sequences are SGDLS and YYNGEE. The CDR3 covers 14 residues. CDR3 residues: CASSPAGVLNEQFF. The CDR3 DNA reads as TGTGCCAGCAGTCCAGCGGGAGTTTTGAATGAGCAGTTCTTC.

CDR3 region: CASSKGQGAGIQYF. DNA of the CDR3: TGTGCCAGTAGTAAGGGACAGGGGGCAGGCATTCAGTACTTC. The V gene is TRBV19, the J gene TRBJ2-4; 12 nucleotides agree with TRBD1. In germline, CDR1 is LNHDA, CDR2 SQIVND (reference sequence). This CDR3 comprises 14 residues. J lost 9 bases, V lost 4 bases, and 4 bases had no gene match.

This clonotype was counted between two and nine times. The chain couples TRBV6-6 to TRBJ2-5; no firm D call. Germline V lookup: CDR1 MNHNY, CDR2 SVGAGI (reference sequence). CDR3 length: 15 residues. The V and J ends lost 5 bases and 1 base respectively, with 14 bases between them. The CDR3 coding sequence is TGTGCCAGCAGTATACGCGATAGACCCCAAGAGACCCAGTACTTC. Its protein is CASSIRDRPQETQYF.

The chain recombines TRBV20-1 with TRBJ2-7, with D maybe TRBD1 (5 bases). The CDR3 has 13 residues. V was shortened by 6 bases and J by 6 bases, with 18 bases between the two germline ends. CDR1 and CDR2 from the germline V gene are DFQATT and SNEGSKA (reference sequence). CDR3 nucleotide sequence: TGCAGTGCCCCGGCCAGGGTATTGAGCGAGCAGTACTTC. Its protein product is CSAPARVLSEQYF.

V and J are TRBV7-8 and TRBJ2-7; no reliable D call. Trimming cost V 5 bases and J 1 base, with 15 bases left between them. This CDR3 has 15 amino acids. CDR1 is SGHVS, CDR2 FQNEAQ, per germline. The DNA of the CDR3 is TGTGCCAGCAGCCCCCACCCGATTGGGTCCTACGAGCAGTACTTC. Encoded protein: CASSPHPIGSYEQYF.

This chain connects TRBV9 to TRBJ2-5; D is perhaps TRBD2 (7 bases). The DNA end is a closer match to TRBJ2-7, so the J assignment may be wrong. This CDR3 comprises 13 residues. CDR1 SGDLS and CDR2 YYNGEE come from the germline V gene. In DNA form, the CDR3 reads TGTGCCAGCAGCTTTAGGGGGGGTCACGAGCAGTACTTC. Translating it yields CASSFRGGHEQYF.

The chain employs TRBV5-1 and TRBJ2-3; TRBD2 matches at 13 bases. After removal of 5 bases from V and 5 bases from J, the junction contained 8 bases not matched to a gene. The CDR3 covers 16 residues. Germline CDR1 is SGHRS and CDR2 is YFSETQ. The chain's CDR3 is CASRQGTSGTLDTQYF. CDR3 nucleotide sequence: TGCGCCAGCAGACAAGGGACTAGCGGGACTCTAGATACGCAGTATTTT. Complete variable domain (other parts from reference TRBV5-1 and TRBJ2-3): KAGVTQTPRYLIKTRGQQVTLSCSPISGHRSVSWYQQTPGQGLQFLFEYFSETQRNKGNFPGRFSGRQFSNSRSEMNVSTLELGDSALYLCASRQGTSGTLDTQYFGPGTRLTVL.

The chain combines TRBV6-5 with TRBJ1-4; TRBD1 matches 11 bases. The CDR3 runs 15 residues. Germline CDR1 MNHEY, CDR2 SVGAGI. The V and J ends lost 6 bases and 7 bases, in that order; junction bases with no gene match: 7. The CDR3 loop is CASSRTGGGREKLFF. DNA of the CDR3: TGTGCCAGCAGCCGGACAGGGGGCGGACGTGAAAAACTGTTTTTT.

The genes are TRBV29-1 and TRBJ2-4; possibly TRBD1 for D (6 bases). This CDR3 spans 14 amino acids. Looked up from germline, CDR1 is SQVTM and CDR2 is ANQGSEA. Trimming removed 4 bases from V and 1 base from J, with 11 bases in between. The CDR3 DNA reads as TGCAGCGTTGCAAGCCAGGGGGCCAAAAACATTCAGTACTTC. It specifies CSVASQGAKNIQYF.

This CDR3 is CASSFSVEEAQYF. DNA for the CDR3: TGCGCCAGCAGCTTCTCCGTCGAGGAGGCCCAGTACTTC. The rearrangement joins TRBV5-1 to TRBJ2-5; weak D call: TRBD2 (5 bases). Germline CDR1 and CDR2: SGHRS and YFSETQ. With 2 bases removed from V and 9 bases from J, the gap between germline ends came to 14 bases. The CDR3 is made up of 13 amino acids.

V is TRBV7-2 and J is TRBJ2-2; tentative D call: TRBD2 (5 bases). CDR1 and CDR2 (germline): SGHTA, FQGNSA. The V and J ends lost 4 bases and 5 bases respectively, with 14 bases between them. The CDR3 covers 15 residues. This chain's CDR3 is CASSSRTRPTGELFF. DNA for the CDR3: TGTGCCAGCAGCTCCCGGACTCGCCCTACCGGGGAGCTGTTTTTT.

V is TRBV4-1 and J is TRBJ2-1, with 8 bases matching TRBD2. Germline V gives CDR1 MGHRA, CDR2 YSYEKL. CDR3 length: 18 amino acids. The ends lost 1 base at V and 0 bases at J; junction bases unmatched: 8. The CDR3 region is CASSQVKAGVLSYNEQFF. CDR3 DNA: TGCGCCAGCAGCCAAGTAAAAGCGGGAGTGCTCTCCTACAATGAGCAGTTCTTC.

The CDR3 spells CASRRLAVGGELFF. Here the CDR3 DNA reads TGTGCCAGCCGGAGGCTAGCGGTTGGCGGGGAGCTGTTTTTT. The chain is built from TRBV28 and TRBJ2-2; 7 bases are a match to TRBD2. Per the germline V gene, CDR1 is MDHEN and CDR2 is SYDVKM. The length of the CDR3 is 14 residues. Trimming took 8 bases from V and 7 from J; bases not matched to a gene: 10.

The V call is TRBV20-1, the J call TRBJ2-4; TRBD2 aligns across 8 bases. J lost 0 bases, V lost 6 bases, and 4 bases had no gene match. The CDR3 contains 14 residues. Germline lookup yields CDR1 DFQATT and CDR2 SNEGSKA (reference sequence). The CDR3 loop is CSASGGLAKNIQYF. CDR3 DNA sequence: TGCAGTGCCAGCGGGGGATTAGCCAAAAACATTCAGTACTTC.

J is TRBJ1-5 and V is TRBV6-1; TRBD1 matches 7 bases. The CDR3 runs 15 residues. Germline V gives CDR1 MNHNS, CDR2 SASEGT. Trimming took 6 bases from V and 3 from J; bases not matched to a gene: 8. CDR3 DNA: TGTGCCAGCAGCGAACAGGGGAAGGACAATCAGCCCCAGCATTTT. As protein: CASSEQGKDNQPQHF.

The V and J genes are TRBV20-1 and TRBJ2-7; D gene ambiguous. V was clipped by 0 bases and J by 2 bases, with 14 bases between them. Germline V gene data show CDR1 as DFQATT and CDR2 as SNEGSKA (reference sequence). The CDR3 runs 15 residues. The CDR3 sequence is CSARDNRGAAYEQYF. The CDR3 DNA reads TGCAGTGCTAGAGATAATCGCGGAGCCGCCTACGAGCAGTACTTC.

This clonotype was seen once. This chain connects TRBV6-1 to TRBJ1-4, with TRBD1 as a possible D gene (6 bases). Germline V gene data show CDR1 as MNHNS and CDR2 as SASEGT. V dropped 4 bases and J dropped 3 bases, with 12 bases sitting between them. CDR3 size: 15 residues. The CDR3 nucleotides are TGTGCCAGCAGTGCAGACAGGAATCCTAATGAAAAACTGTTTTTT. This gives the protein CASSADRNPNEKLFF.

The chain employs TRBV29-1 and TRBJ2-3; TRBD1 matches 9 bases. The length of the CDR3 is 14 residues. Germline values: CDR1 SQVTM, CDR2 ANQGSEA. V shed 3 bases and J 3 bases; nucleotides not matched to a gene: 4. Here the CDR3 reads CSVEGGQGTDTQYF. The CDR3 DNA sequence: TGCAGCGTTGAGGGGGGACAGGGAACAGATACGCAGTATTTT.

This clonotype has just a few counts. The chain joins TRBV12-3 or TRBV12-4 to TRBJ1-2; D remains ambiguous. V lost 6 bases, J lost 5 bases, and 13 bases lay in between. The CDR3 length is 13 residues. CDR3 in amino acids: CASSTLTLYGYTF. DNA for the CDR3: TGTGCCAGCAGCACCCTGACCCTATATGGCTACACCTTC.

There are a few counts of this clonotype. The chain couples TRBV3-1 to TRBJ2-7; TRBD2 agrees at 14 bases. The length of the CDR3 is 15 residues. Per the germline V gene, CDR1 is LGHDT and CDR2 is YNNKEL (reference sequence). Unmatched junction bases numbered 6, after V lost 3 bases and J lost 8 bases. The CDR3 loop is CASSHETSGRAQQYF. DNA of the CDR3: TGTGCCAGCAGCCATGAGACTAGCGGGAGGGCCCAGCAGTACTTC.

In this sample, this clonotype turned up a few times. The chain couples TRBV30 to TRBJ2-7, with a weak D call TRBD2 (5 bases). With 1 base removed from V and 0 bases from J, the gap between germline ends came to 10 bases. Germline V gene sequence: CDR1 GTSNPN, CDR2 SVGIG (reference sequence). The CDR3 extends over 14 amino acids. The CDR3 is CAWSDAGLSYEQYF. CDR3 sequence (DNA): TGTGCCTGGAGTGACGCGGGCCTCTCCTACGAGCAGTACTTC.

A few counts support this clonotype. The chain joins TRBV5-1 to TRBJ2-3, with D possibly being TRBD1 (7 bases). This CDR3 spans 15 amino acids. Trimming left V 4 bases short and J 0 bases short, with 12 bases between. Germline loops: CDR1 SGHRS, CDR2 YFSETQ. The CDR3 DNA reads as TGCGCCAGCAGCGCGGGACAGATAAGCACAGATACGCAGTATTTT. Protein product: CASSAGQISTDTQYF.

The gene calls are TRBV14 and TRBJ2-7; 8 nucleotides line up with TRBD1. The V and J ends lost 4 bases and 2 bases, in that order; junction bases with no gene match: 7. Looked up from germline, CDR1 is SGHDN and CDR2 is FVKESK. The CDR3 spans 15 residues. In DNA, the CDR3 is TGTGCCAGCAGCCGGACCGGGACAGGTACCTACGAGCAGTACTTC. Translated, it gives CASSRTGTGTYEQYF.

This clonotype was observed a few times. The chain has TRBV6-4 and TRBJ2-1; 10 nucleotides line up with TRBD2. Germline lookup yields CDR1 MRHNA and CDR2 SNTAGT. The CDR3 runs 17 residues. V gave up 6 bases and J gave up 6 bases; unmatched junction bases: 14. The chain's CDR3 is CASRPGLAQVAGNEQFF. DNA for the CDR3: TGTGCCAGCAGACCGGGACTAGCGCAAGTTGCCGGCAATGAGCAGTTCTTC.

V usage is TRBV19 and J usage is TRBJ2-1, with 11 bases identical to TRBD2. Near its end, the DNA agrees better with TRBJ2-7, so the J call may be wrong. CDR3 size: 16 residues. The germline V gene has CDR1 LNHDA and CDR2 SQIVND (reference sequence). DNA for the CDR3: TGTGCCAGTAGTATAGTTGGGCTAGCGGGAGGTAATGAGCAGTACTTC. Protein: CASSIVGLAGGNEQYF.

This clonotype was seen once. A much larger clone lies one base from this, so it may be a read error. The chain uses TRBV29-1 and TRBJ2-1, with 9 bases identical to TRBD1. This CDR3 region has 15 residues. V dropped 4 bases and J dropped 3; count of bases not matched to a gene: 7. The germline CDR1 and CDR2 sequences are SQVTM and ANQGSEA. The CDR3 coding sequence is TGCAGCGTTGGGCGGGGACAGGGAATCTACAATGAGCAGTTCTTC. Translation: CSVGRGQGIYNEQFF.

This clonotype was counted ten times or more. The chain is built from TRBV5-1 and TRBJ2-1; the D gene is possibly TRBD2 (5 bases). Trimming pared 3 bases from V and 1 base from J, leaving 14 bases between. Germline V gene data show CDR1 as SGHRS and CDR2 as YFSETQ. This CDR3 comprises 16 residues. CDR3 coding DNA: TGCGCCAGCAGCTCCCCTCGGGGTCGTTCCTACAATGAGCAGTTCTTC. This translates into CASSSPRGRSYNEQFF.

A few counts support this clonotype. The chain has TRBV7-3 and TRBJ2-1; 7 bases match TRBD2. V lost 1 base, J lost 7 bases, and 4 bases stayed unmatched. The CDR3 spans 14 residues. CDR1 and CDR2 from the germline V gene are SGHTA and FQGTGA. The chain's CDR3 is CASSLMGTNNEQFF. DNA of the CDR3: TGTGCCAGCAGCTTAATGGGGACTAATAATGAGCAGTTCTTC.

The chain combines TRBV6-1 with TRBJ1-1; 8 bases fit TRBD1. This CDR3 contains 15 residues. V gave up 4 bases and J gave up 4 bases; unmatched junction bases: 8. Per germline, CDR1 MNHNS and CDR2 SASEGT. The CDR3 coding sequence is TGTGCCAGCAGTGGATGGACAGGGATGAGCACTGAAGCTTTCTTT. Its protein is CASSGWTGMSTEAFF.